Listed below are T cell receptor beta chains from one sample, sequenced in a study. From the 5' RACE reads, TCRdb called clonotypes with MiXCR, one entry per CDR3 protein. Of about 42,000 distinct CDR3 sequences listed, 22% are singletons. The sequenced sample was Tregs sorted from blood. Source of these receptors: a female donor with breast cancer. CDR3s include the opening cysteine and the closing phenylalanine or tryptophan. The D gene is left open where the match is weak. The size entry is marked missing in some rows and otherwise reads once, few, many or a size class.

TRBJ2-3,many,11,NA,TRBV27,TGTGCCAGCAGCTTGGCAGATACGCAGTATTTT,CASSLADTQYF
TRBJ2-7,few,16,NA,TRBV4-1,TGCGCCAGCAGCCAAGACTCGGCTAGCGCCAACTACGAGCAGTACTTC,CASSQDSASANYEQYF
TRBJ2-2,NA,17,TRBD2,TRBV4-1,TGCGCCAGCAGCCAAGAAGGCGCGGGAGCGTACACCGGGGGGCTGTTTTTT,CASSQEGAGAYTGGLFF
TRBJ2-5,NA,15,TRBD2,TRBV5-1,TGCGCCAGCAGCTTGAGCGGGAACCCACAAGAGACCCAGTACTTC,CASSLSGNPQETQYF
TRBJ2-7,NA,16,TRBD2,TRBV11-2,TGTGCCAGCAGCCATAGCGGGAGGACTTCATACTACGAGCAGTACTTC,CASSHSGRTSYYEQYF
TRBJ1-1,NA,10,TRBD1,TRBV29-1,TGCAGCGTGACAGGGAATGAAGCTTTCTTT,CSVTGNEAFF
TRBJ2-1,few,16,TRBD1,TRBV9,TGTGCCAGCGGCGGAGTTGGGGACAGGGGGGCCCGTGAGCAGTTCTTC,CASGGVGDRGAREQFF
TRBJ2-7,NA,13,TRBD2,TRBV15,TGTGCCACCAGCAGCACTAGCGCCTACGAGCAGCACTTC,CATSSTSAYEQHF
TRBJ2-3,few,12,NA,TRBV14,TGTGCCAGCAGCCACTCAGGGGATACGCAGTATTTT,CASSHSGDTQYF
TRBJ2-2,few,14,NA,TRBV7-2,TGTGCCAGCAGCCCTACATGGAGCACCGGGGAGCTGTTTTTT,CASSPTWSTGELFF
TRBJ2-7,few,11,NA,TRBV12-3/TRBV12-4,TGTGCAAGCAGGGCGGGGAACGAGCAGTACTTC,CASRAGNEQYF
TRBJ2-7,NA,14,TRBD1,TRBV20-1,TGCAGTGGAACCGCCGGGACAGGGGAGGGCGAGCAGTACTTC,CSGTAGTGEGEQYF
TRBJ1-1,NA,18,NA,TRBV7-6,TGTGCCAGCAGCTTAGCGCGTTTAACAGATATATTGAACACTGAAGCTTTCTTT,CASSLARLTDILNTEAFF
TRBJ1-5,NA,14,NA,TRBV10-2,TGCGCCAGCAGTGAGTCGACAATCAATCAGCCCCAGCATTTT,CASSESTINQPQHF
TRBJ1-2,few,15,NA,TRBV12-3/TRBV12-4,TGTGCCAGCAGCGATAACTTGAGGTCTAACTATGGCTACACCTTC,CASSDNLRSNYGYTF
TRBJ2-1,few,18,TRBD2,TRBV20-1,TGCAGTGCTAGAGACACTAGCGGGAGGGCCTTTTCCTACAATGAGCAGTTCTTC,CSARDTSGRAFSYNEQFF
TRBJ1-4,many,19,NA,TRBV9,TGTGCCAGCAGCGTAGGCGTCGGGGGTGGACGCGGAACTAATGAAAAACTGTTTTTT,CASSVGVGGGRGTNEKLFF
TRBJ2-1,NA,13,NA,TRBV28,TGTGCCAGCAGAAGGGGACGGGAGAGGGAGCAGTTCTTC,CASRRGREREQFF
TRBJ2-7,few,14,TRBD1,TRBV5-5,TGTGCCAGCAGTTCCGGACAGGTATACTACGAGCAGTACTTC,CASSSGQVYYEQYF
TRBJ2-5,NA,14,NA,TRBV5-6,TGTGCCAGCAGCTTGTTGGGGCCGGGGGAGACCCAGTACTTC,CASSLLGPGETQYF
TRBJ1-6,many,14,NA,TRBV6-1,TGTGCCAGCAGCTCGACGTGGTATAATTCACCCCTCCACTTT,CASSSTWYNSPLHF
TRBJ2-7,many,15,TRBD2,TRBV4-1,TGCGCCAGCAGCCCGATGCTAGCGGGCTCCTACGAGCAGTACTTC,CASSPMLAGSYEQYF